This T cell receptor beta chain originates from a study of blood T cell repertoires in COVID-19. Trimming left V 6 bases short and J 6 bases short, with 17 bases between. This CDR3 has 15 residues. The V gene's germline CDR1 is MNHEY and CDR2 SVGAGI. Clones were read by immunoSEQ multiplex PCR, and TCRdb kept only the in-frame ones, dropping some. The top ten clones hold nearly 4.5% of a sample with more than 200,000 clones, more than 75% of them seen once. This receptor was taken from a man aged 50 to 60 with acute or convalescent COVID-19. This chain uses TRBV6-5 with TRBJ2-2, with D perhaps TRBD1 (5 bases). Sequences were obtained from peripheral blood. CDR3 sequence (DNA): TGTGCCAGCAGCTTTGAGGTGGTAGGGGCCGGGGAGCTGTTTTTT. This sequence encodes CASSFEVVGAGELFF.